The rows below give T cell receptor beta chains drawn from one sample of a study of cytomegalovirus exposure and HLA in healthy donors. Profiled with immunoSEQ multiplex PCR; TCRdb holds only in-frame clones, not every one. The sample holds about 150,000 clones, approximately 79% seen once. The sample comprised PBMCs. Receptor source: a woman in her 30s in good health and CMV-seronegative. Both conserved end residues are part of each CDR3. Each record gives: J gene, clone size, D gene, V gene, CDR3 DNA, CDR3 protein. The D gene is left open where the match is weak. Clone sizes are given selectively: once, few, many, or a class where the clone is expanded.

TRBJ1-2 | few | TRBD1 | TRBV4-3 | TGCGCCAGCAGCCAAGCGGACAGGCGCTATGGCTACACCTTC | CASSQADRRYGYTF
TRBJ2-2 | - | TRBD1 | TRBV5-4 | TGTGCCAGCAGCCCGGACAGGGTGGACACCGGGGAGCTGTTTTTT | CASSPDRVDTGELFF
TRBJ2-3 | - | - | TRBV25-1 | TGTGCCAGCAGTGATTGGCACACAGATACGCAGTATTTT | CASSDWHTDTQYF
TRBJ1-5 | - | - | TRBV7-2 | TGTGCCAGCAGCTTAGTGCGGGCGGAGAATCAGCCCCAGCATTTT | CASSLVRAENQPQHF
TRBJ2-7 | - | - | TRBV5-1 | TGCGCCAGCAGAGCAGGGGTCTACGAGCAGTACTTC | CASRAGVYEQYF
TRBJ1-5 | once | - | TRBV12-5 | TGTGCTAGTGGTTTACGGTTCGGGCCCCAGCATTTT | CASGLRFGPQHF
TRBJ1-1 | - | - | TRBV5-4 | TGTGCCAGCAGCTTGCCAACCGGGGGGAACACTGAAGCTTTCTTT | CASSLPTGGNTEAFF
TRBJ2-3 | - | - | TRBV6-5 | TGTGCCAGCAGCTCGAAACAAACTAGCTCAGATACGCAGTATTTT | CASSSKQTSSDTQYF
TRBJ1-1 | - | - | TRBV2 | TGTGCCAGCAGAGACGACAACCTGAACACTGAAGCTTTCTTT | CASRDDNLNTEAFF
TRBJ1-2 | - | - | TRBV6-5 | TGTGCCAGCAGTTACTCGACGACTCTAAACTATGGCTACACCTTC | CASSYSTTLNYGYTF
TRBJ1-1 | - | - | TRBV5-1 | TGCGCCAGCAGCTTGGGCTCGAACAAAGCTTTCTTT | CASSLGSNKAFF
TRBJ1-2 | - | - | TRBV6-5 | TGTGCCAGCAGTTACGTCGTTACAGGCCAAAACTATGGCTACACCTTC | CASSYVVTGQNYGYTF
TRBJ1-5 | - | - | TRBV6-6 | TGTGCCAGCAGTTCCTCCCATAGCAATCAGCCCCAGCATTTT | CASSSSHSNQPQHF
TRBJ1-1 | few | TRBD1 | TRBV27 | TGTGCCAGCAGATCCGACAGGGGCACTGAAGCTTTCTTT | CASRSDRGTEAFF
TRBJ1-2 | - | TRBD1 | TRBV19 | TGTGCCAGTAGCACGCCCCCCGGGACAGGAGGCTATGGCTACACCTTC | CASSTPPGTGGYGYTF
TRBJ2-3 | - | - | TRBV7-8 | TGTGCCAGCAGCTTAGGGGGGGTGAACACAGATACGCAGTATTTT | CASSLGGVNTDTQYF
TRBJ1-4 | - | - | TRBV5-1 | TGCGCCAGCAGCTATACAGGGTCCCTTATAAGGACTAATGAAAAACTGTTTTTT | CASSYTGSLIRTNEKLFF
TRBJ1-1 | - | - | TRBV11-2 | TGTGCCAGCAGCTTATCCGGGACACTAAACACTGAAGCTTTCTTT | CASSLSGTLNTEAFF
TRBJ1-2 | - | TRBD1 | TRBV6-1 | TGTGCCAGCAGACCTGACAGGGCTGGCGGCTACACCTTC | CASRPDRAGGYTF
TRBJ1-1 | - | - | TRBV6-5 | TGTGCCAGCAGCCGCGCGGGGGCAGGGACTGAAGCTTTCTTT | CASSRAGAGTEAFF
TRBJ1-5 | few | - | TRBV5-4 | TGTGCCAGCAGCTTGGCGGGGGGAGGGATGGATCAGCCCCAGCATTTT | CASSLAGGGMDQPQHF
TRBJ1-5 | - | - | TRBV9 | TGTGCCAGCAGCGTAGGGGGGCAGCGGTCTCAGCCCCAGCATTTT | CASSVGGQRSQPQHF
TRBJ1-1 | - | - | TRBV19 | TGTGCCAGTAGTATAGAGGGACTTGGGAACACTGAAGCTTTCTTT | CASSIEGLGNTEAFF
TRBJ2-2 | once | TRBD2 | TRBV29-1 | TGCAGCGTTCTCCGTAGCGGGGCCGCCACCGAGGAGCTGTTTTTT | CSVLRSGAATEELFF
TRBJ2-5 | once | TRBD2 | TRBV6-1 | TGTGCCAGCAATAGCGGGGGAGGACAAGAGACCCAGTACTTC | CASNSGGGQETQYF
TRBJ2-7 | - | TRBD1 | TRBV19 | TGTGCCAGTAGTCGGAGAGGGACAGAGCGGTCCTACGAGCAGTACTTC | CASSRRGTERSYEQYF
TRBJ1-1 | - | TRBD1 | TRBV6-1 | TGTGCCAGCAGTGCTGCTGACAGGGGTGCCACTGAAGCTTTCTTT | CASSAADRGATEAFF
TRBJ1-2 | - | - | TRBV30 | TGTGCCTGGACAGTAAACTATGGCTACACCTTC | CAWTVNYGYTF
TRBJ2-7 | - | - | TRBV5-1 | TGCGCCAGCAGCGTGGCAGGGGACCTACTTTACGAGCAGTACTTC | CASSVAGDLLYEQYF
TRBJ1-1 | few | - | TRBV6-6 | TGTGCCAGCAGATACACAGGCCCTGAAGCTTTCTTT | CASRYTGPEAFF